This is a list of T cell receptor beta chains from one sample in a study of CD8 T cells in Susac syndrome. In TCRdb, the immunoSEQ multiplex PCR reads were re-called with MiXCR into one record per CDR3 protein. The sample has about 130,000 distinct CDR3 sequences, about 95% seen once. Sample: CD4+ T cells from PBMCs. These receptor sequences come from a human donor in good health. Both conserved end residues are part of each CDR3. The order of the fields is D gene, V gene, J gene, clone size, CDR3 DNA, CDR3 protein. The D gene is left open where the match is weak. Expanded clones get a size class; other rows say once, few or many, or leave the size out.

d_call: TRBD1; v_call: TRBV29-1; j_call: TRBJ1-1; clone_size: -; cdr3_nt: TGCAGCGTTCGGACAGGGCGGATGAACACTGAAGCTTTCTTT; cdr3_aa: CSVRTGRMNTEAFF
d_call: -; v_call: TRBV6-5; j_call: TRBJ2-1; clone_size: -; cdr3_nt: TGTGCCAGCAGTTCTACCCTAGGCCGGGAGCAGTTCTTC; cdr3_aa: CASSSTLGREQFF
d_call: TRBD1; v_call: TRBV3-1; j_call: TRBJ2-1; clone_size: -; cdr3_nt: TGTGCCAGCAGCTGGGGGCAGGGGGACCACAATGAGCAGTTCTTC; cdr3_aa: CASSWGQGDHNEQFF
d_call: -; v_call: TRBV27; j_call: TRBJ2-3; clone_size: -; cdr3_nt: TGTGCCAGCAGTCTAACAGGGCTTTATACGCAGTATTTT; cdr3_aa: CASSLTGLYTQYF
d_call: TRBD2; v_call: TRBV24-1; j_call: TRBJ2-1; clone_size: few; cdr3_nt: TGTGCCACCAAACTAGCGGGAGGGCCGGATGAGCAGTTCTTC; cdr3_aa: CATKLAGGPDEQFF
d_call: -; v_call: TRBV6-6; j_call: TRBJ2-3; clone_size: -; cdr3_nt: TGTGCCAGCAGTTTCCGGGACTCCGGAGATACGCAGTATTTT; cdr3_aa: CASSFRDSGDTQYF
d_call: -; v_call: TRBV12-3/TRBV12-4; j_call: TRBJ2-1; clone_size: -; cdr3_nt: TGTGCCAGCACCATGACGGGGTACAATGAGCAGTTCTTC; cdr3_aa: CASTMTGYNEQFF
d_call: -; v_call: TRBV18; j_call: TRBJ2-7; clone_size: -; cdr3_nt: TGTGCCAGCTCACCATCGGACGTTGGCGAGCAGTACTTC; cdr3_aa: CASSPSDVGEQYF
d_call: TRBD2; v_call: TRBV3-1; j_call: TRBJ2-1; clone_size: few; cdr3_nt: TGTGCCAGCAGCTACGGGACTAGCGGGAATGAGCAGTTCTTC; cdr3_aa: CASSYGTSGNEQFF
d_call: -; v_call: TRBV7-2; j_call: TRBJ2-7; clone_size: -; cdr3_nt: TGTGCCAGCAGCCAAGGACGGTCCGGGTACTTC; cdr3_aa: CASSQGRSGYF
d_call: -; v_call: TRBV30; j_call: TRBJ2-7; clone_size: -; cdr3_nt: TGTGCCTGGGACAGGTCCTACGAGCAGTACTTC; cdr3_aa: CAWDRSYEQYF
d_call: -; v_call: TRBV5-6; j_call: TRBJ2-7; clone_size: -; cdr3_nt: TGTGCCAGCAGCTTGGCTCACGCCCTCGAGCAGTACTTC; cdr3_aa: CASSLAHALEQYF
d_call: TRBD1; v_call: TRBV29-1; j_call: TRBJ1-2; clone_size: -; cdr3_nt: TGCAGCGTAGACGACAGGGGGCGCGGCTACACCTTC; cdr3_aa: CSVDDRGRGYTF
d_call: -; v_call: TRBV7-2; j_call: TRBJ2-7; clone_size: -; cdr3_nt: TGTGCCAGCAGCGCAACCCCTAGCGCCTACGAGCAGTACTTC; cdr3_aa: CASSATPSAYEQYF
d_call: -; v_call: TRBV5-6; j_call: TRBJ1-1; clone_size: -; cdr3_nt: TGTGCCAGCAGCTTGGCCGGGGGGAGAGGGACTGAAGCTTTCTTT; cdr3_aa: CASSLAGGRGTEAFF
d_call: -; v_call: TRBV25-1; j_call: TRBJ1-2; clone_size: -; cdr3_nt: TGTGCCAGCAGAAAGGACGCGGATGGCTACACCTTC; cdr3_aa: CASRKDADGYTF
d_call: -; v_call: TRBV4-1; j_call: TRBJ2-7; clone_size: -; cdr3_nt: TGCGCCAGCAGCCAAGATAGGGGGTGGGGGGCCACCTACGAGCAGTACTTC; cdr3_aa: CASSQDRGWGATYEQYF
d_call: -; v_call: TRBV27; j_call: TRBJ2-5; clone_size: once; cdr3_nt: TGTGCCACCGGGACCCAGGGCGTGCAGACCCAGTACTTC; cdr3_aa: CATGTQGVQTQYF
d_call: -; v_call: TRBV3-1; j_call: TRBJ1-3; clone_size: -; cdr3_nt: TGTGCCAGCAGCCGAGAAGGGCCGAACACCATATATTTT; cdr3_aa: CASSREGPNTIYF
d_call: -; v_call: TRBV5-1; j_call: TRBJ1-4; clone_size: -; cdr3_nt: TGCGCCAGCAGCTTGGCCTCGGGACATGCAAATGAAAAACTGTTTTTT; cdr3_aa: CASSLASGHANEKLFF
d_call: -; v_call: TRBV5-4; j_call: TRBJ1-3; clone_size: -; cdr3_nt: TGTGCCAGCAGCTTGGCCGGGGCTAACTCTGGAAACACCATATATTTT; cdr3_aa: CASSLAGANSGNTIYF
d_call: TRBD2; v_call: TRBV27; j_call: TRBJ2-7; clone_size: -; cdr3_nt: TGTGCCAGCAGACCCGGACTAGCGGGAACGGAACTCTACGAGCAGTACTTC; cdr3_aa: CASRPGLAGTELYEQYF
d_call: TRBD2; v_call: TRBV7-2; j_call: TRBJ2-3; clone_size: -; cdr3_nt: TGTGCCAGCAGCCCGGCCCCGGGGGGAGATACGCAGTATTTT; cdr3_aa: CASSPAPGGDTQYF
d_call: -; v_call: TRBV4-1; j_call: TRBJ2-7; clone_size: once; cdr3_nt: TGCGCCAGCAGCCAAGGGGACGGAGGGGGCTACGAGCAGTACTTC; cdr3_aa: CASSQGDGGGYEQYF
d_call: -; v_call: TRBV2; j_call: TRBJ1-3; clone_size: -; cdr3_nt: TGTGCCAGCATCTTGACAGCCGGAAACACCATATATTTT; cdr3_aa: CASILTAGNTIYF
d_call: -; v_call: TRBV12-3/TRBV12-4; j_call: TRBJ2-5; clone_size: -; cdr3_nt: TGTGCCAGCAGTTTATTCGGGTGGCAGCAACAAGAGACCCAGTACTTC; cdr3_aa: CASSLFGWQQQETQYF
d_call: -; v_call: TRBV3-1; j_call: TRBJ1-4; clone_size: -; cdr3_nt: TGTGCCAGCAGCCCTGACCCGGCCCGTAATGAAAAACTGTTTTTT; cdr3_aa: CASSPDPARNEKLFF
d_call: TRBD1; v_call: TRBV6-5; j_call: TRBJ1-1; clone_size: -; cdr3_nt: TGTGCCAGCAGTTTGACAGGGAGAGCTTTCTTT; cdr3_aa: CASSLTGRAFF
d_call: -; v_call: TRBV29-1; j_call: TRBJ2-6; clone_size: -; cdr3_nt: TGCAGCGTTGGGGACGGAAGCTCTGGGGCCAACGTCCTGACTTTC; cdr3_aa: CSVGDGSSGANVLTF
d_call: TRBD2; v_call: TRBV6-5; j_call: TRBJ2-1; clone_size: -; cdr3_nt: TGTGCCAGCACCGATAGCGGGACCAAGCAGTTCTTC; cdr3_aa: CASTDSGTKQFF
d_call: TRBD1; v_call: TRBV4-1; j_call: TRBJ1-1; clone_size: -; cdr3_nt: TGCGCCAGCAGCCAGCGTGGGAACAGGGGTTTGGAAGCTTTCTTT; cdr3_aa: CASSQRGNRGLEAFF
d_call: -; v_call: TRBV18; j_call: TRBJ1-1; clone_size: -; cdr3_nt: TGTGCCAGCTCACCACGGGGGGAGGCTGAAGCTTTCTTT; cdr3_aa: CASSPRGEAEAFF
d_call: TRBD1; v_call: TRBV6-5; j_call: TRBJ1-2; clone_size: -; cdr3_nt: TGTGCCAGCAGTTACGGGACAGGGGGCAGTGGCTACACCTTC; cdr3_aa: CASSYGTGGSGYTF
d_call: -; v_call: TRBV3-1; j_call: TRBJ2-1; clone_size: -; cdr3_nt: TGTGCCAGCAGCCCCCAGAATTGGGGGAAAAATGAGCAGTTCTTC; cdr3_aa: CASSPQNWGKNEQFF
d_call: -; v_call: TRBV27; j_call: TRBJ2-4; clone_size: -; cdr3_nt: TGTGCCAGCAGCAGGTCGGACCAAATGATAGCCAAAAACATTCAGTACTTC; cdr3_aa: CASSRSDQMIAKNIQYF
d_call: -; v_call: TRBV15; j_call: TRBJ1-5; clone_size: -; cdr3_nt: TGTGCCACCAGCAGAGATCCGGGGGGCAATCAGCCCCAGCATTTT; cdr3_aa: CATSRDPGGNQPQHF
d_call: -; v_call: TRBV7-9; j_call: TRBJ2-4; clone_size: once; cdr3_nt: TGTGCCAGCAGCCGTCCGGAGGGAGGAGGGAGCATTCAGTACTTC; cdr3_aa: CASSRPEGGGSIQYF
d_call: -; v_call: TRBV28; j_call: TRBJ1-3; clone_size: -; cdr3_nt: TGTGCCAGCAGTCCGTCTCCGGACACCATATATTTT; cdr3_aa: CASSPSPDTIYF
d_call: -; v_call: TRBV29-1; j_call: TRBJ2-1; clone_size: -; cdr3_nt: TGCAGCGGAGCGGCTTACAATGAGCAGTTCTTC; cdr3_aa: CSGAAYNEQFF
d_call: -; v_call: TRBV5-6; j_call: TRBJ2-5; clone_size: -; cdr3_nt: TGTGCCAGCAGCTTAGGGGAAGAGACCCAGTACTTC; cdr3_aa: CASSLGEETQYF
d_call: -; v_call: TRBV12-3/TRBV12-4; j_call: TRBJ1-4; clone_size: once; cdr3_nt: TGTGCCAGCAGTGGGGGCTTAGGTTCAACTAATGAAAAACTGTTTTTT; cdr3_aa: CASSGGLGSTNEKLFF
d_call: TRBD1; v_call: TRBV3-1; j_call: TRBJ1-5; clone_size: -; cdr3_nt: TGTGCCAGCAGCGACGCAGGGGGCTCGTTGCCCCAGCATTTT; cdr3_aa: CASSDAGGSLPQHF